One and the same sample provided the 16 T cell receptor beta chains below, sequenced in a study of blood T cell repertoires in COVID-19. The table came from immunoSEQ multiplex PCR; TCRdb's copy has only in-frame clones and leaves some out. The sample holds fewer than 250,000 clones; roughly nine tenths are singletons and the top ten take 2% to 2.5%. Sequenced input: peripheral blood. All receptors derive from a woman aged 45-65 years with acute or convalescent COVID-19.

This clone was observed a handful of times. The CDR3 DNA follows: TGTGCCACCAGTGACCCTGGACAGGGCGGTGGCTACACCTTC. Its protein product is CATSDPGQGGGYTF. The chain is built from TRBV24-1 and TRBJ1-2; the match to TRBD1 covers 8 bases. The V and J ends lost 4 bases and 7 bases, in that order; junction bases with no gene match: 7. CDR1 and CDR2 from the germline V gene are KGHDR and SFDVKD. The CDR3 contains 14 residues.

The CDR3 sequence is CASSWVREGSGELFF. DNA of the CDR3: TGTGCCAGCAGTTGGGTCAGGGAAGGGTCCGGGGAGCTGTTTTTT. The chain combines TRBV6-5 with TRBJ2-2, with a tentative D call TRBD1 (5 bases). The V end was cut by 4 bases, the J end by 6 bases, with 15 bases between. Germline loops: CDR1 MNHEY, CDR2 SVGAGI. CDR3 length equals 15 residues.

This clone was recorded a few times. This sequence joins TRBV19 and TRBJ2-1; 15 nucleotides line up with TRBD2. Germline V gives CDR1 LNHDA, CDR2 SQIVND (reference sequence). This CDR3 has 20 residues. Trimming cost V 6 bases and J 7 bases; bases outside gene matches: 19. The CDR3 DNA sequence: TGTGCCAGTAGCCCGACTGGACTAGCGGGAGGGGGAGGTGGGCTGAATGAGCAGTTCTTC. Protein: CASSPTGLAGGGGGLNEQFF.

This clone was seen only once. V usage is TRBV7-2 and J usage is TRBJ2-1, with TRBD2 matching over 7 bases. V trimming: 2 bases; J trimming: 0 bases; junction bases outside the gene matches: 4. This CDR3 comprises 16 residues. CDR1 is SGHTA and CDR2 is FQGNSA in the germline V gene. In nucleotides, the CDR3 is TGTGCCAGCAGCTTACAGGGCGGGAGCTCCTACAATGAGCAGTTCTTC. It translates to CASSLQGGSSYNEQFF.

J is TRBJ2-2 and V is TRBV10-3, with 10 bases matching TRBD2. V shed 7 bases, J shed 5 bases, and the junction held 4 bases outside the gene matches. CDR1 and CDR2 (germline): ENHRY, SYGVKD. This CDR3 is 14 amino acids long. CDR3 sequence: CAITVAGGTGELFF. DNA for the CDR3: TGTGCCATCACCGTAGCGGGAGGTACCGGGGAGCTGTTTTTT.

The genes are TRBV5-6 and TRBJ2-1, with 9 bases identical to TRBD2. The CDR3 is 15 amino acids. Germline V gives CDR1 SGHDT, CDR2 YYEEEE. The ends lost 4 bases at V and 5 bases at J; junction bases unmatched: 7. The CDR3 here is CASSLGTSSNNEQFF. The CDR3 bases are TGTGCCAGCAGCCTAGGGACTAGCAGCAACAATGAGCAGTTCTTC.

This chain joins TRBV6-5 and TRBJ1-2, with no clear D. CDR3 length: 13 amino acids. V lost 1 base and J 7 bases, leaving 10 bases between the germline ends. Germline assignment: CDR1 MNHEY and CDR2 SVGAGI. CDR3 in DNA: TGTGCCAGCAGTTACTACCGAGAGGGTGGCTACACCTTC. As protein: CASSYYREGGYTF.

This clone was recorded a few times. This sequence joins TRBV12-3 or TRBV12-4 and TRBJ1-5; D perhaps matches TRBD1 (5 bases). V was shortened by 6 bases and J by 9 bases, with 15 bases between the two germline ends. The CDR3 loop spans 13 amino acids. CDR3 nucleotide sequence: TGTGCCAGCAGCTGGGACTGGGAAGGGCCCCAGCATTTT. It yields the protein CASSWDWEGPQHF.

The chain recombines TRBV6-1 with TRBJ1-1, with D perhaps TRBD1 (5 bases). There are 14 residues in the CDR3. Germline V gives CDR1 MNHNS, CDR2 SASEGT. V shed 2 bases and J shed 8 bases, with 15 bases lying between them. DNA of the CDR3: TGTGCCAGCAGTGAAAGGCAGGGTGGTTTGGAAGCTTTCTTT. This gives the protein CASSERQGGLEAFF.

This chain connects TRBV6-5 to TRBJ1-5, with D hard to call. CDR1 MNHEY and CDR2 SVGAGI come from the germline V gene. V was cut by 6 bases and J by 4 bases, with 10 bases left in between. The CDR3 is 13 amino acids. CDR3: CASRKIENQPQHF. The CDR3 DNA is TGTGCCAGCAGGAAAATTGAGAATCAGCCCCAGCATTTT.

The chain combines TRBV15 with TRBJ2-7; D might be TRBD1 (5 bases). The CDR3 totals 14 residues. CDR1 is LNHNV, CDR2 YYDKDF, per germline (reference sequence). V was clipped by 3 bases and J by 6 bases, with 15 bases between them. This CDR3 reads CATSRFAAGREQYF. CDR3 sequence (DNA): TGTGCCACCAGCAGGTTTGCGGCAGGGCGCGAGCAGTACTTC.

CDR3 amino acids: CASSLSGANVLTF. In nucleotides, the CDR3 is TGTGCCAGCAGCCTCTCTGGGGCCAACGTCCTGACTTTC. This chain links TRBV28 with TRBJ2-6; D unclear. Germline CDR1 reads MDHEN; CDR2 reads SYDVKM. CDR3 length equals 13 residues. Deletions cut 6 bases from V and 0 bases from J, with 3 bases between.

The rearrangement uses TRBV19 and TRBJ2-3, with D maybe TRBD1 (5 bases). The CDR3 runs to 13 residues. Germline V gene data show CDR1 as LNHDA and CDR2 as SQIVND (reference sequence). V dropped 7 bases and J dropped 0 bases, with 8 bases sitting between them. As DNA, the CDR3 is TGTGCCAGTACTGCAGGGAGCACAGATACGCAGTATTTT. As protein: CASTAGSTDTQYF.

V usage is TRBV19 and J usage is TRBJ2-1; 9 nucleotides align to TRBD2. The trim removed 7 bases at V and 1 base at J, leaving 11 bases unmatched. Germline CDR1 LNHDA, CDR2 SQIVND (reference sequence). The CDR3 runs 17 residues. The chain's CDR3 is CASIHPSGKFSYNEQFF. CDR3 nucleotides: TGTGCCAGTATTCACCCTAGCGGGAAGTTTTCCTACAATGAGCAGTTCTTC.

The J gene is TRBJ2-1, the V gene TRBV19; D gene ambiguous. Germline CDR1 is LNHDA and CDR2 is SQIVND (reference sequence). CDR3 length equals 16 residues. V was shortened by 3 bases and J by 2 bases, with 14 bases between the two germline ends. The DNA of the CDR3 is TGTGCCAGTAGTATTGTATTTGGAGCGACCTACAATGAGCAGTTCTTC. It yields the protein CASSIVFGATYNEQFF.

V is TRBV12-3 or TRBV12-4 and J is TRBJ2-2, with D uncertain. The ends were cut back, 6 bases at V and 8 bases at J, with 7 bases in the middle. The CDR3 loop spans 11 amino acids. CDR3 DNA sequence: TGTGCCAGCAGAATACTTGGGGAGCTGTTTTTT. As protein: CASRILGELFF.